This TCR beta chain was captured in a study of post-analysis software for immune sequencing data. Overall study findings and caveats: Normalized Chao1 diversity was significantly lower in multiple sclerosis patients than in controls. Samples prepared in the same batch strongly co-clustered by F measure.

Presence of unique molecular identifiers characterized the TCR beta cDNA libraries. The source material, about 0.9 to 10 million T cells, gave rise to about 490,000 cDNA molecules. In TCRdb, the PCR reads were re-called with MiXCR into one record per CDR3 protein. The profile shows roughly 800,000 distinct CDR3 sequences, 30% of them singletons. Worth noting for this clonotype: Antigen: not known.

Sample: blood. The receptor was isolated from a girl aged 5-17 years with multiple sclerosis.

DNA for the CDR3: TGCAGCGTTGCCCTCCGGGGCAGAGGGGCTTTCTTT. It is translated as CSVALRGRGAFF. This chain links TRBV29-1 with TRBJ1-1; D might be TRBD1 (5 bases). This CDR3 comprises 12 residues. V was cut by 4 bases and J by 11 bases, with 17 bases left in between. The V gene's germline CDR1 is SQVTM and CDR2 ANQGSEA.